A selection of T cell receptor beta chains follows, all from one sample in a study of shared clonotypes between healthy human individuals. TCRdb keeps only in-frame clones here, not all; method: immunoSEQ multiplex PCR. The table records about 2.4 million clones, under 95% of them present only once. The specimen sequenced was naive CD4+ T cells from PBMCs. Receptors originate from a man between 18 and 29 years old in good health. Some clones in this sample may be carry-over from other donors' samples. Both conserved end residues are part of each CDR3. A D gene is named only where the DNA matches it firmly. Clone size is shown for a subset of rows, as once, few, many or a class of expanded clone.

d_gene	abundance	v_gene	j_gene	CDR3nt	CDR3aa
NA	NA	TRBV5-1	TRBJ1-3	TGCGCCAGCAGCCACGGACAGTCTGGAAACACCATATATTTT	CASSHGQSGNTIYF
TRBD2	NA	TRBV19	TRBJ2-1	TGTGCCAGTAGCAAAAGACTAGCGGGAAACTACAATGAGCAGTTCTTC	CASSKRLAGNYNEQFF
TRBD1	NA	TRBV2	TRBJ1-2	TGTGCCAGCACCCCGACAGGGAACTATGGCTACACCTTC	CASTPTGNYGYTF
NA	NA	TRBV28	TRBJ1-2	TGTGCCAGCAGTCGTCCACACTCCCTCTATGGCTACACCTTC	CASSRPHSLYGYTF
NA	NA	TRBV28	TRBJ2-7	TGTGCCAGCAGTTTCGGAAATACAGGTTTCTCCCCCGAAAACTACGAGCAGTACTTC	CASSFGNTGFSPENYEQYF
TRBD1	NA	TRBV28	TRBJ2-5	TGTGCCAGCAGGACAGGGCGCCAAGAGACCCAGTACTTC	CASRTGRQETQYF
TRBD2	once	TRBV5-4	TRBJ2-5	TGTGCCAGCAGCTTTAGCGGGGCCCAAGAGACCCAGTACTTC	CASSFSGAQETQYF
NA	NA	TRBV2	TRBJ2-1	TGTGCCAGCAGCCGGAGGGAGGTCAATGAGCAGTTCTTC	CASSRREVNEQFF
TRBD1	once	TRBV28	TRBJ1-1	TGTGCCAGCAGTTTCCCGACAGGGCGGAGCACTGAAGCTTTCTTT	CASSFPTGRSTEAFF
TRBD2	NA	TRBV29-1	TRBJ2-3	TGCAGCGTTGAAGCGGGGGGGAGTGCAGATACGCAGTATTTT	CSVEAGGSADTQYF
NA	NA	TRBV27	TRBJ2-7	TGTGCCAGCAGTCTTACCCCCGCCTACGAGCAGTACTTC	CASSLTPAYEQYF
TRBD1	NA	TRBV5-6	TRBJ2-3	TGTGCCAGCAGCCAGACAGGGGGCTTCGCAGATACGCAGTATTTT	CASSQTGGFADTQYF
NA	NA	TRBV9	TRBJ2-1	NA	CASSVFPFSGPGNEQFF
NA	once	TRBV6-1	TRBJ2-3	TGTGCCAGCAGTGCTGGGGGTGATACGCAGTATTTT	CASSAGGDTQYF
TRBD1	NA	TRBV28	TRBJ1-2	TGTGCCAGCACCCCGGGACAGGGGTATGGCTACACCTTC	CASTPGQGYGYTF
NA	NA	TRBV15	TRBJ2-1	TGTGCCACCAGCAGAGATGTGGGTGGGCAGTTCTTC	CATSRDVGGQFF
TRBD1	NA	TRBV20-1	TRBJ2-7	TGCAGTGCTCGAGACAGGGGCGAGCAGTACTTC	CSARDRGEQYF